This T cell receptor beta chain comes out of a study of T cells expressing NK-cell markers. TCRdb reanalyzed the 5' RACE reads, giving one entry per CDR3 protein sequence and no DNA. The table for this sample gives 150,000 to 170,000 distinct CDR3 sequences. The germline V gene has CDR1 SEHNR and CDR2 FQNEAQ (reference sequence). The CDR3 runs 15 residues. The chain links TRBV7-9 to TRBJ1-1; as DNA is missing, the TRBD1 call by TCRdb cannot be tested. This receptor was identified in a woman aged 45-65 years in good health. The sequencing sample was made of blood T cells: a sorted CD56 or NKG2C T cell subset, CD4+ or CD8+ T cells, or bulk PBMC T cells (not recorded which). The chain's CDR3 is CASSEADRGDTEAFF.